These T cell receptor beta chains were read from a single sample in a study of human T cells and chemical hapten exposure. TCRdb used MiXCR to reprocess the RACE reads, holding one entry per CDR3 protein. The profile shows about 120,000 distinct CDR3 sequences, roughly 14% of them singletons. Sequenced here: whole blood, sampled in connection with sensitization to the hapten diphenylcyclopropenone (DPC). The receptors stem from a woman under 30 with alopecia areata. Some clones in this sample may be carry-over from other donors' samples. CDR3s include the opening cysteine and the closing phenylalanine or tryptophan. The D gene is left open where the match is weak. The size entry is marked missing in some rows and otherwise reads once, few, many or a size class.

j_call: TRBJ1-4; d_call: .; clone_size: .; v_call: TRBV5-1; cdr3_aa: CASSPKGGPSNEKLFF; cdr3_nt: TGCGCCAGCAGCCCTAAAGGCGGGCCCTCGAATGAAAAACTGTTTTTT
j_call: TRBJ2-1; d_call: TRBD2; clone_size: .; v_call: TRBV6-2/TRBV6-3; cdr3_aa: CASSYLRLAGNEQFF; cdr3_nt: TGTGCCAGCAGTTACTTGAGGCTAGCGGGCAATGAGCAGTTCTTC
j_call: TRBJ2-3; d_call: .; clone_size: few; v_call: TRBV5-6; cdr3_aa: CASSLQGTADTQYF; cdr3_nt: TGTGCCAGCAGCTTGCAAGGAACAGCAGATACGCAGTATTTT
j_call: TRBJ2-7; d_call: TRBD1; clone_size: .; v_call: TRBV25-1; cdr3_aa: CASSPRSEIPGQGYEQYF; cdr3_nt: TGTGCCAGCAGCCCACGGTCCGAGATCCCGGGACAGGGGTACGAGCAGTACTTC
j_call: TRBJ2-4; d_call: TRBD1; clone_size: .; v_call: TRBV7-2; cdr3_aa: CASSLEDREDIQYF; cdr3_nt: TGTGCCAGCAGTTTAGAGGACAGGGAGGACATTCAGTACTTC
j_call: TRBJ2-3; d_call: TRBD2; clone_size: once; v_call: TRBV28; cdr3_aa: CVSVASGGSTDTQYF; cdr3_nt: TGTGTCAGCGTAGCCAGCGGGGGAAGCACAGATACGCAGTATTTT
j_call: TRBJ1-1; d_call: .; clone_size: many; v_call: TRBV7-6; cdr3_aa: CASSPTGSMNTEAFF; cdr3_nt: TGTGCCAGCAGCCCAACAGGGAGCATGAACACTGAAGCTTTCTTT
j_call: TRBJ1-5; d_call: .; clone_size: few; v_call: TRBV6-6; cdr3_aa: CASSPSGYSNQPQHF; cdr3_nt: TGTGCCAGCAGCCCTTCCGGGTATAGCAATCAGCCCCAGCATTTT
j_call: TRBJ2-2; d_call: .; clone_size: many; v_call: TRBV9; cdr3_aa: CASSGGLGGYTGELFF; cdr3_nt: TGTGCCAGCAGCGGCGGGCTCGGGGGATACACCGGGGAGCTGTTTTTT
j_call: TRBJ1-2; d_call: .; clone_size: many; v_call: TRBV7-6; cdr3_aa: CASSLVASNYGYTF; cdr3_nt: TGTGCCAGCAGCTTAGTCGCATCGAACTATGGCTACACCTTC
j_call: TRBJ2-7; d_call: .; clone_size: few; v_call: TRBV18; cdr3_aa: CASSPRGPQGGEQYF; cdr3_nt: TGTGCCAGCTCACCACGGGGCCCACAGGGAGGCGAGCAGTACTTC
j_call: TRBJ1-6; d_call: .; clone_size: many; v_call: TRBV6-6; cdr3_aa: CASSFTGNLDSPLHF; cdr3_nt: TGTGCCAGCAGTTTTACAGGGAATTTGGATTCACCCCTCCACTTT
j_call: TRBJ2-7; d_call: .; clone_size: few; v_call: TRBV20-1; cdr3_aa: CSARELSTYEQYF; cdr3_nt: TGCAGTGCTAGAGAACTATCGACCTACGAGCAGTACTTC
j_call: TRBJ2-7; d_call: .; clone_size: .; v_call: TRBV7-2; cdr3_aa: CASSLGRGANYEQYF; cdr3_nt: TGTGCCAGCAGCTTAGGTCGGGGGGCGAACTACGAGCAGTACTTC
j_call: TRBJ2-5; d_call: TRBD1; clone_size: few; v_call: TRBV9; cdr3_aa: CASSVMTGETQYF; cdr3_nt: TGTGCCAGCAGCGTCATGACAGGGGAGACCCAGTACTTC
j_call: TRBJ1-1; d_call: .; clone_size: .; v_call: TRBV14; cdr3_aa: CASSPGLWGTEAFF; cdr3_nt: TGTGCCAGCAGCCCGGGACTCTGGGGCACTGAAGCTTTCTTT
j_call: TRBJ2-7; d_call: .; clone_size: many; v_call: TRBV20-1; cdr3_aa: CSARVPVWWAPYYEQYF; cdr3_nt: TGCAGTGCTAGAGTCCCCGTGTGGTGGGCCCCCTACTACGAGCAGTACTTC
j_call: TRBJ2-7; d_call: TRBD2; clone_size: many; v_call: TRBV20-1; cdr3_aa: CSASLGAGGYEQYF; cdr3_nt: TGCAGTGCTAGCCTGGGAGCGGGGGGCTACGAGCAGTACTTC
j_call: TRBJ2-5; d_call: TRBD2; clone_size: few; v_call: TRBV15; cdr3_aa: CATSLDRTSLETQYF; cdr3_nt: TGTGCCACCAGCCTTGATCGGACTAGCCTGGAGACCCAGTACTTC
j_call: TRBJ1-2; d_call: .; clone_size: few; v_call: TRBV28; cdr3_aa: CASSREVIYGYTF; cdr3_nt: TGTGCCAGCAGCCGGGAGGTCATCTATGGCTACACCTTC
j_call: TRBJ1-5; d_call: .; clone_size: few; v_call: TRBV29-1; cdr3_aa: CSVVGQAGQPQHF; cdr3_nt: TGCAGCGTTGTTGGGCAAGCAGGTCAGCCCCAGCATTTT
j_call: TRBJ1-5; d_call: .; clone_size: .; v_call: TRBV18; cdr3_aa: CASSPSGQSQPQHF; cdr3_nt: TGTGCCAGCTCACCATCTGGACAGTCCCAGCCCCAGCATTTT
j_call: TRBJ2-3; d_call: .; clone_size: few; v_call: TRBV4-1; cdr3_aa: CASSQDPVSTDTQYF; cdr3_nt: TGCGCCAGCAGCCAAGATCCAGTTAGCACAGATACGCAGTATTTT
j_call: TRBJ2-5; d_call: TRBD1; clone_size: .; v_call: TRBV5-1; cdr3_aa: CASSFGTDETQYF; cdr3_nt: TGCGCCAGCAGCTTCGGGACAGATGAGACCCAGTACTTC
j_call: TRBJ2-3; d_call: TRBD2; clone_size: .; v_call: TRBV12-3/TRBV12-4; cdr3_aa: CASSFQGLRGGTDTQYF; cdr3_nt: TGTGCCAGCAGTTTTCAAGGGTTACGGGGGGGTACAGATACGCAGTATTTT
j_call: TRBJ2-5; d_call: TRBD2; clone_size: few; v_call: TRBV4-3; cdr3_aa: CASSQDPGLAGAPGTQYF; cdr3_nt: TGCGCCAGCAGCCAAGATCCCGGACTAGCGGGGGCGCCGGGGACCCAGTACTTC
j_call: TRBJ2-1; d_call: TRBD2; clone_size: many; v_call: TRBV6-1; cdr3_aa: CASTSSGGSDEQFF; cdr3_nt: TGTGCCAGCACGAGTAGCGGGGGGTCAGATGAGCAGTTCTTC
j_call: TRBJ2-7; d_call: .; clone_size: many; v_call: TRBV11-2; cdr3_aa: CASRTGTYEQYF; cdr3_nt: TGTGCCAGCAGGACGGGAACCTACGAGCAGTACTTC
j_call: TRBJ2-7; d_call: .; clone_size: few; v_call: TRBV18; cdr3_aa: CASSLRRSQINEQYF; cdr3_nt: TGTGCCAGCTCCCTGCGAAGAAGTCAGATCAACGAGCAGTACTTC
j_call: TRBJ1-1; d_call: .; clone_size: few; v_call: TRBV30; cdr3_aa: CAWSFSNTEAFF; cdr3_nt: TGTGCCTGGAGTTTTTCGAACACTGAAGCTTTCTTT
j_call: TRBJ1-1; d_call: .; clone_size: .; v_call: TRBV20-1; cdr3_aa: CSAREWTSQEAFF; cdr3_nt: TGCAGTGCTAGAGAGTGGACATCGCAAGAAGCTTTCTTT
j_call: TRBJ1-5; d_call: .; clone_size: many; v_call: TRBV12-3/TRBV12-4; cdr3_aa: CASSENSNQPQHF; cdr3_nt: TGTGCCAGCAGCGAGAATAGCAATCAGCCCCAGCATTTT
j_call: TRBJ2-1; d_call: .; clone_size: .; v_call: TRBV20-1; cdr3_aa: CSARHRGAPYNEQFF; cdr3_nt: TGCAGTGCCCGGCACCGGGGGGCCCCCTACAATGAGCAGTTCTTC
j_call: TRBJ1-4; d_call: .; clone_size: .; v_call: TRBV7-2; cdr3_aa: CASSPEGHATNEKLFF; cdr3_nt: TGTGCCAGCAGCCCGGAGGGGCATGCAACTAATGAAAAACTGTTTTTT
j_call: TRBJ2-3; d_call: .; clone_size: few; v_call: TRBV6-5; cdr3_aa: CASSSPLFSDTQYF; cdr3_nt: TGTGCCAGCAGTTCGCCGTTGTTTTCAGATACGCAGTATTTT
j_call: TRBJ1-1; d_call: .; clone_size: few; v_call: TRBV7-2; cdr3_aa: CASSLGGVGTEAFF; cdr3_nt: TGTGCCAGCAGCTTAGGGGGGGTTGGTACTGAAGCTTTCTTT
j_call: TRBJ2-5; d_call: .; clone_size: many; v_call: TRBV6-2/TRBV6-3; cdr3_aa: CAAGQSQETQYF; cdr3_nt: TGTGCCGCGGGACAGTCCCAAGAGACCCAGTACTTC
j_call: TRBJ2-3; d_call: .; clone_size: few; v_call: TRBV4-2; cdr3_aa: CASSQDPGDTQYF; cdr3_nt: TGTGCCAGCAGCCAAGATCCCGGAGATACGCAGTATTTT